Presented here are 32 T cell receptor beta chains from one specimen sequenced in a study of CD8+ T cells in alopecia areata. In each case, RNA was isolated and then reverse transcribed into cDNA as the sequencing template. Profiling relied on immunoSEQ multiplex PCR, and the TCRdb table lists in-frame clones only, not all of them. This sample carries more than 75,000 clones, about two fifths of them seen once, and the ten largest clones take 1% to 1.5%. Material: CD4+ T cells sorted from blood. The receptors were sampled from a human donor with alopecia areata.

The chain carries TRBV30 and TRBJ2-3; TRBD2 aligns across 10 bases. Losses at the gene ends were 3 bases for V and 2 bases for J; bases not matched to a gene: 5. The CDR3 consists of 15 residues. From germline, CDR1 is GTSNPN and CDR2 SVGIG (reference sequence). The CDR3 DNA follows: TGTGCCTGGAGCCCACTAGCGGGGCACACAGATACGCAGTATTTT. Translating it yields CAWSPLAGHTDTQYF.

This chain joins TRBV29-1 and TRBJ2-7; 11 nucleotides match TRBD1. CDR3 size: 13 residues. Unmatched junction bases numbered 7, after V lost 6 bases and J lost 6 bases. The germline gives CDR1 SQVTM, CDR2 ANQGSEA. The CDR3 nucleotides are TGCAGCGTCTCTCCCGGGACAGGGGGCGAGCAGTACTTC. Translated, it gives CSVSPGTGGEQYF.

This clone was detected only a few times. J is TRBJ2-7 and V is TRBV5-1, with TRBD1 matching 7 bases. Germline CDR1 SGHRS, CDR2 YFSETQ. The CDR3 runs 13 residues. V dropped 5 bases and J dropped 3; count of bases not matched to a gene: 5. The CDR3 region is CASRPGQNYEQYF. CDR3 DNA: TGCGCCAGCAGGCCGGGACAGAACTACGAGCAGTACTTC.

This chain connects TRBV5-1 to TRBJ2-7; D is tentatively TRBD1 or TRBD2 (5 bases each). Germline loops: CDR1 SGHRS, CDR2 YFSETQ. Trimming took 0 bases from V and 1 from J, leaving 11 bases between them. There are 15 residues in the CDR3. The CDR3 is CASSLAFGASYEQYF. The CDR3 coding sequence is TGCGCCAGCAGCTTGGCCTTCGGGGCGTCCTACGAGCAGTACTTC.

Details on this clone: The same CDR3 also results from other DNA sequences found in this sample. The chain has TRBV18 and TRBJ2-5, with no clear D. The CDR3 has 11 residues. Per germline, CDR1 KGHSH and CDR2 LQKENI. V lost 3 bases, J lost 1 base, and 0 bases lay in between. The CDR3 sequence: CASSPQETQYF. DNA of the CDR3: TGTGCCAGCTCACCCCAAGAGACCCAGTACTTC.

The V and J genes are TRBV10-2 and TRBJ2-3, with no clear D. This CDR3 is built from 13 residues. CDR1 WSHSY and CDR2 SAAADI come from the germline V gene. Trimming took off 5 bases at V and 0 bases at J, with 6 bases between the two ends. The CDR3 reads CASSRPSTDTQYF. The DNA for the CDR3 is TGCGCCAGCAGTAGACCTAGCACAGATACGCAGTATTTT.

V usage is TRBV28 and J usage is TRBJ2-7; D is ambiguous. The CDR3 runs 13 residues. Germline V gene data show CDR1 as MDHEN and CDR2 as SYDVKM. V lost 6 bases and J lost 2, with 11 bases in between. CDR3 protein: CASSMGRAYEQYF. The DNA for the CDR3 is TGTGCCAGCAGCATGGGCAGAGCCTACGAGCAGTACTTC.

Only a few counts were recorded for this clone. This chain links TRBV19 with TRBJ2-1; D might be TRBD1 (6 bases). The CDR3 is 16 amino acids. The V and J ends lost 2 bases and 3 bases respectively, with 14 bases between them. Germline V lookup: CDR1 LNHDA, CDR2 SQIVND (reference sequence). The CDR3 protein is CASSIMPVTGYNEQFF. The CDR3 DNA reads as TGTGCCAGTAGTATAATGCCCGTGACAGGCTACAATGAGCAGTTCTTC. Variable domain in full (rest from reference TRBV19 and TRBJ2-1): DGGITQSPKYLFRKEGQNVTLSCEQNLNHDAMYWYRQDPGQGLRLIYYSQIVNDFQKGDIAEGYSVSREKKESFPLTVTSAQKNPTAFYLCASSIMPVTGYNEQFFGPGTRLTVL.

This CDR3 reads CAWTGGAGANVLTF. In nucleotides, the CDR3 is TGTGCCTGGACAGGGGGGGCTGGGGCCAACGTCCTGACTTTC. V is TRBV30 and J is TRBJ2-6; D is perhaps TRBD1 or TRBD2 (7 bases each). Per the germline V gene, CDR1 is GTSNPN and CDR2 is SVGIG (reference sequence). The CDR3 totals 14 residues. Trimming took 4 bases from V and 2 from J, leaving 9 bases between them.

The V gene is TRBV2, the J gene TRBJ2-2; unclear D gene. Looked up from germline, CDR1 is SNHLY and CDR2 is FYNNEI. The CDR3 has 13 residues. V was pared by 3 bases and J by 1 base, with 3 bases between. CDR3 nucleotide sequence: TGTGCCAGCAGTGAGGTGAACACCGGGGAGCTGTTTTTT. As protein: CASSEVNTGELFF.

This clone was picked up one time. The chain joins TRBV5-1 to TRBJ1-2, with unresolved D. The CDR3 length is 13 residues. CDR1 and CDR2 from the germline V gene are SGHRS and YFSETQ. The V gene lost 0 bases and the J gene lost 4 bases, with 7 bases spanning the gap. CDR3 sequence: CASSLEGGYGYTF. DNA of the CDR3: TGCGCCAGCAGCTTGGAGGGCGGCTATGGCTACACCTTC.

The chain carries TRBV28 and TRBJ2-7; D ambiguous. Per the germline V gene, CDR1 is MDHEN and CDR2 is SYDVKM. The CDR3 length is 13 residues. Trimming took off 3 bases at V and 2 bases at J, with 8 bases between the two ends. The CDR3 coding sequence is TGTGCCAGCAGTTTGGCAGGTACCTACGAGCAGTACTTC. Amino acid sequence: CASSLAGTYEQYF.

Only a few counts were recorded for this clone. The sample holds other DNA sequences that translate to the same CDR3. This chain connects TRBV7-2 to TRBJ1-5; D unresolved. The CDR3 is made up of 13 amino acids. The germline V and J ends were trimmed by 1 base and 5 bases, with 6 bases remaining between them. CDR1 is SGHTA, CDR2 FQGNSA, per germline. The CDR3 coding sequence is TGTGCCAGCAGCTTAGTGCGGGATCAGCCCCAGCATTTT. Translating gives CASSLVRDQPQHF.

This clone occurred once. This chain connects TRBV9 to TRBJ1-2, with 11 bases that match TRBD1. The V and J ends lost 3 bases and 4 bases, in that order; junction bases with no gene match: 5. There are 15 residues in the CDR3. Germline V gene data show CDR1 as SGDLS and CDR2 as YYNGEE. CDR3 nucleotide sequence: TGTGCCAGCAGCGCCCGGGGACAGGGGGGCTATGGCTACACCTTC. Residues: CASSARGQGGYGYTF.

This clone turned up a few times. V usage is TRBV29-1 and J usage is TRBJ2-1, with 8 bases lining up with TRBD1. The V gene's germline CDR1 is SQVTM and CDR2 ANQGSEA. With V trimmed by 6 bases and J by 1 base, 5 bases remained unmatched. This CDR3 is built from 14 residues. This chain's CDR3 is CSVDRVSSYNEQFF. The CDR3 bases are TGCAGCGTGGACAGGGTGAGTTCCTACAATGAGCAGTTCTTC.

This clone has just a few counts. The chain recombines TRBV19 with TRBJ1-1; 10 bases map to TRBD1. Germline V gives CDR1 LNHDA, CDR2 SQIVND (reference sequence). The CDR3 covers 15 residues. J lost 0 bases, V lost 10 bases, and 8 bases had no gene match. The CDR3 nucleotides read TGTGCCACTAAGAGACAGGGGGCGATGAACACTGAAGCTTTCTTT. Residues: CATKRQGAMNTEAFF.

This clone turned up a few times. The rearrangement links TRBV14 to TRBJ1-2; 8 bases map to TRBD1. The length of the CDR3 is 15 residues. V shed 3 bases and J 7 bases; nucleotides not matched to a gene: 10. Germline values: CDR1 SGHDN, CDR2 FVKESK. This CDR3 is CASSHIVGQGAGYTF. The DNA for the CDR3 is TGTGCCAGCAGCCACATTGTCGGACAGGGTGCTGGCTACACCTTC.

The CDR3: CAWSVRAGRGSPLHF. The CDR3 DNA reads as TGTGCCTGGAGTGTACGGGCAGGGAGAGGTTCACCCCTCCACTTT. This chain joins TRBV30 and TRBJ1-6; D may be TRBD1 (5 bases). The ends were cut back, 0 bases at V and 9 bases at J, with 15 bases in the middle. The CDR3 covers 15 residues. Germline V gene lookup returns CDR1 GTSNPN and CDR2 SVGIG (reference sequence).

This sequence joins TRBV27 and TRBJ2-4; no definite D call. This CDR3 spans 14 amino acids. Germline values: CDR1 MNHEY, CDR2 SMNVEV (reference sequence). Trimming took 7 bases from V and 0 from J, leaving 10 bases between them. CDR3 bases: TGTGCCAGCAAAGAGAAGCTAGCCAAAAACATTCAGTACTTC. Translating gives CASKEKLAKNIQYF.

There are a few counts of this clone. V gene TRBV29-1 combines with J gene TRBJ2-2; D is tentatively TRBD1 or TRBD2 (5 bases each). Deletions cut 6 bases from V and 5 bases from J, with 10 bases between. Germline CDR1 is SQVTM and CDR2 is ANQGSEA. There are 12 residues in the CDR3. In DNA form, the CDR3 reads TGCAGCGTCGGGGACCCAACCGGGGAGCTGTTTTTT. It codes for CSVGDPTGELFF.

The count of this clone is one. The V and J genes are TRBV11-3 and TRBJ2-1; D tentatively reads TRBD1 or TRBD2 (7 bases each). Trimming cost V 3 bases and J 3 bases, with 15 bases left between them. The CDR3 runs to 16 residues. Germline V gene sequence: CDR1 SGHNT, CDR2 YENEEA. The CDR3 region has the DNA TGTGCCAGCAGCTTGACAGGGCCTAGCGGCTACAATGAGCAGTTCTTC. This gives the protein CASSLTGPSGYNEQFF.

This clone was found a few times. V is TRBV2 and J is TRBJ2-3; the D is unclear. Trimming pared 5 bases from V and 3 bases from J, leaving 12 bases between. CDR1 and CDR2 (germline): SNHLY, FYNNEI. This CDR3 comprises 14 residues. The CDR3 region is CASSPLTGTDTQYF. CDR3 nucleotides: TGTGCCAGCAGTCCCCTTACCGGGACAGATACGCAGTATTTT.

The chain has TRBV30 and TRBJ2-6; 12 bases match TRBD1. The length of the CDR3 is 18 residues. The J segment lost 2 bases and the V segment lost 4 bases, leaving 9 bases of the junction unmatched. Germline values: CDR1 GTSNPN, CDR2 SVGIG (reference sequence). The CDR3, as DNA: TGTGCCTGGAAAAAGAAGGGACAGGGGGCTACTGGGGCCAACGTCCTGACTTTC. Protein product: CAWKKKGQGATGANVLTF. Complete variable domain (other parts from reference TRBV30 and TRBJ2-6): SQTIHQWPATLVQPVGSPLSLECTVEGTSNPNLYWYRQAAGRGLQLLFYSVGIGQISSEVPQNLSASRPQDRQFILSSKKLLLSDSGFYLCAWKKKGQGATGANVLTFGAGSRLTVL.

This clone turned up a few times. The CDR3 DNA sequence: TGTGCCAGCAGCTTAGATACGGGATTAAACACTGAAGCTTTCTTT. This gives the protein CASSLDTGLNTEAFF. This chain uses TRBV7-8 with TRBJ1-1, with D uncertain. Trimming removed 1 base at V and 2 bases at J, with 11 bases between. Germline-derived CDR1 and CDR2 are SGHVS and FQNEAQ. The CDR3 has 15 amino acids.

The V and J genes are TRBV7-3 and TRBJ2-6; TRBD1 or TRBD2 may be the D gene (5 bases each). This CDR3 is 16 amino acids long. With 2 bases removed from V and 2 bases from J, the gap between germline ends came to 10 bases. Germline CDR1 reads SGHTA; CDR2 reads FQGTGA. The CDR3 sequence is CASSLVGVPGANVLTF. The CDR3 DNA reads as TGTGCCAGCAGCTTAGTGGGGGTACCTGGGGCCAACGTCCTGACTTTC. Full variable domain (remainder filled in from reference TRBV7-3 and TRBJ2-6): GAGVSQTPSNKVTEKGKYVELRCDPISGHTALYWYRQSLGQGPEFLIYFQGTGAADDSGLPNDRFFAVRPEGSVSTLKIQRTERGDSAVYLCASSLVGVPGANVLTFGAGSRLTVL.

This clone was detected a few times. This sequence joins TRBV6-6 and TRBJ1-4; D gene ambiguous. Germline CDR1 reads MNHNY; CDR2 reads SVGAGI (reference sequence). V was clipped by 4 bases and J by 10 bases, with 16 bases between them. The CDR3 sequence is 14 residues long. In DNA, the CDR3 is TGTGCCAGCAGTTCCAACGACCCCACCGGAAAACTGTTTTTT. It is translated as CASSSNDPTGKLFF.

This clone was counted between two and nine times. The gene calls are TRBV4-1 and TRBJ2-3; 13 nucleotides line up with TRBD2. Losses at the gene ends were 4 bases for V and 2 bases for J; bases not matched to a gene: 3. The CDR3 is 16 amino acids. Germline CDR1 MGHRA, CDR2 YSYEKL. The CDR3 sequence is CASSPTSGRNTDTQYF. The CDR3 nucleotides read TGCGCCAGCAGCCCGACTAGCGGGAGGAACACAGATACGCAGTATTTT.

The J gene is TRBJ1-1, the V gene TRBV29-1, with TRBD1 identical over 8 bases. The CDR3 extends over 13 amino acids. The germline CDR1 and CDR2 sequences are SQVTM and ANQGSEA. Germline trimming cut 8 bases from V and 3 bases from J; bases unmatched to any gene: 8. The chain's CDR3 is CSTPGQAYTEAFF. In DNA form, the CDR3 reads TGCAGCACCCCGGGACAGGCTTACACTGAAGCTTTCTTT. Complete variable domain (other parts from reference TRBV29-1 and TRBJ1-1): SAVISQKPSRDICQRGTSLTIQCQVDSQVTMMFWYRQQPGQSLTLIATANQGSEATYESGFVIDKFPISRPNLTFSTLTVSNMSPEDSSIYLCSTPGQAYTEAFFGQGTRLTVV.

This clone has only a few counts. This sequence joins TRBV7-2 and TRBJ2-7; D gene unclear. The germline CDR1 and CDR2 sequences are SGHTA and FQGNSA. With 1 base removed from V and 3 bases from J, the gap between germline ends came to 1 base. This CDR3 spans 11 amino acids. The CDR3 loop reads CASSLVYEQYF. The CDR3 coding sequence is TGTGCCAGCAGCTTAGTCTACGAGCAGTACTTC.

CDR3 sequence reads: CASSLGPSTYNEQYF. DNA of the CDR3: TGTGCCAGCAGCTTAGGACCAAGCACATACAACGAGCAGTACTTC. The V gene is TRBV7-6, the J gene TRBJ2-7; D unresolved. Germline V gene lookup returns CDR1 SGHVS and CDR2 FNYEAQ. This CDR3 region has 15 residues. Trimming removed 1 base at V and 5 bases at J, with 15 bases between.

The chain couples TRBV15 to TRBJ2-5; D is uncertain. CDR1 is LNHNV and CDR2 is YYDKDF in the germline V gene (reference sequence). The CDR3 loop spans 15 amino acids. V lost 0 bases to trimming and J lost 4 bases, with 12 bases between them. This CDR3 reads CATSRDSPRSETQYF. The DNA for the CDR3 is TGTGCCACCAGCAGAGACTCTCCACGTTCAGAGACCCAGTACTTC.

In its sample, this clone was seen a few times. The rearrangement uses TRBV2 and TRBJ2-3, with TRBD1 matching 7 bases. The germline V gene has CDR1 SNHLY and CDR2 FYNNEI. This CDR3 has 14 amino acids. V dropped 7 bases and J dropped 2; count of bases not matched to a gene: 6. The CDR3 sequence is CASTRGRNTDTQYF. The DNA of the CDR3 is TGTGCCAGCACGAGGGGGCGAAACACAGATACGCAGTATTTT.